This T cell receptor (beta chain) is from a study of blood T cells in healthy people across ages. Study information: In model experiments, template switching was able to capture about one barcoded beta molecule for every two T cells that were present. Study-level findings and limits: Bulk PBMC profiling left naive and antigen-experienced comparisons inconclusive. Among long-lived donors, naive CD4+ cells were more numerous and diversity higher than in aged donors. Roughly linear age-related decline in beta diversity appeared, significant by age roughly 40.

CDR3 size: 14 residues. Germline V gene lookup returns CDR1 DFQATT and CDR2 SNEGSKA (reference sequence). Trimming took 1 base from V and 3 from J, leaving 12 bases between them. Through a sample-barcoded 5' primer and a J-beta primer mix, a second PCR was run for roughly 7 to 11 cycles. MiXCR was run by TCRdb on the 5' RACE reads, yielding one entry per CDR3 protein. This table has 1.5 million to 2 million distinct CDR3 sequences, roughly 27% appearing once. Details on this clonotype: Its target is unknown.

This sequence was found in a woman in her 30s in good health. The chain couples TRBV20-1 to TRBJ2-5; D is possibly TRBD2 (6 bases). The source material was blood. DNA of the CDR3: TGCAGTGCTAGAGTTGGAGGGTACGAAGAGACCCAGTACTTC. Amino acids: CSARVGGYEETQYF.